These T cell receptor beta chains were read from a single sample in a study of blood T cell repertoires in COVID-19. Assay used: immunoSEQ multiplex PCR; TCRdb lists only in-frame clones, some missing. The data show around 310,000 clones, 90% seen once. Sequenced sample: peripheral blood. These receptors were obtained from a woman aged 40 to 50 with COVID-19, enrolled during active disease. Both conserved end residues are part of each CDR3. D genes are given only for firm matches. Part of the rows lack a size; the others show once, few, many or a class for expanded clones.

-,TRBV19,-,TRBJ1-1,CATFMPGGVEAFF,TGTGCCACCTTTATGCCGGGCGGGGTTGAAGCTTTCTTT
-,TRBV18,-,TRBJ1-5,CASSPPAGVDQPQHF,TGTGCCAGCTCACCACCCGCAGGGGTGGATCAGCCCCAGCATTTT
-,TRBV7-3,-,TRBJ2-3,CASSLTQKDTQYF,TGTGCCAGCAGCTTAACGCAGAAAGATACGCAGTATTTT
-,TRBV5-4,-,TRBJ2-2,CAIRAQNTGELFF,TGTGCCATCCGAGCCCAAAACACCGGGGAGCTGTTTTTT
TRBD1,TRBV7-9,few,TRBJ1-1,CASSLEQGAEAFF,TGTGCCAGCAGCTTAGAACAGGGGGCTGAAGCTTTCTTT
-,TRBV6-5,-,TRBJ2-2,CASILTEAGELFF,TGTGCCAGCATACTGACGGAGGCCGGGGAGCTGTTTTTT
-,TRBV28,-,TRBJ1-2,CASGRRTGIGYTF,TGTGCCAGCGGCCGAAGAACAGGGATTGGCTACACCTTC
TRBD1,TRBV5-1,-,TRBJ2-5,CASSLAEGAAETQYF,TGCGCCAGCAGCTTGGCCGAGGGGGCCGCGGAGACCCAGTACTTC
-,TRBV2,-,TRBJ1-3,CASTHRLTGGTGNTIYF,TGTGCCAGCACCCACCGACTGACCGGCGGGACTGGAAACACCATATATTTT
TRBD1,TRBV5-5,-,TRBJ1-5,CASSFAGGGLQPQHF,TGTGCCAGCAGTTTTGCAGGAGGGGGCCTACAGCCCCAGCATTTT
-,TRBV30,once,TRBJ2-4,CAWTGTKNIQYF,TGTGCCTGGACAGGGACAAAAAACATTCAGTACTTC
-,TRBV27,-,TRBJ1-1,CASSSNTEAFF,TGTGCCAGCTCTTCGAACACTGAAGCTTTCTTT
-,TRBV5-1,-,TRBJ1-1,CASSPPLTLNTEAFF,TGCGCCAGCAGCCCGCCCCTTACTCTGAACACTGAAGCTTTCTTT
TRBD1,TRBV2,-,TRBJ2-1,CASSRTGTYNEQFF,TGTGCCAGCAGTCGGACAGGGACTTACAATGAGCAGTTCTTC
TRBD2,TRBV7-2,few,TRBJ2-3,CASSLVGTSGAFTDTQYF,TGTGCCAGCAGCTTAGTAGGGACTAGCGGGGCCTTCACAGATACGCAGTATTTT
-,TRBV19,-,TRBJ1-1,CASSISGLLNTEAFF,TGTGCCAGTAGTATTTCGGGACTCTTGAACACTGAAGCTTTCTTT
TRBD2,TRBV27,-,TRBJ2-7,CASSLSGLAGPHSYEQYF,TGTGCCAGCAGTTTATCGGGTCTAGCGGGACCCCACTCCTACGAGCAGTACTTC
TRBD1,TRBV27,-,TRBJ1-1,CASRGTAGNTEAFF,TGTGCCAGCAGGGGGACAGCAGGGAACACTGAAGCTTTCTTT
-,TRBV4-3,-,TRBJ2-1,CASSQDRATSSYNEQFF,TGCGCCAGCAGCCAAGATAGAGCCACGAGCTCCTACAATGAGCAGTTCTTC
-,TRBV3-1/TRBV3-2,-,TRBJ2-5,CASSQDSKTQYF,TGTGCCAGCAGCCAAGATTCCAAGACCCAGTACTTC
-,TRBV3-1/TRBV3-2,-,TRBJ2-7,CASSQDPLSYEQYF,TGTGCCAGCAGCCAAGACCCCCTCTCCTACGAGCAGTACTTC
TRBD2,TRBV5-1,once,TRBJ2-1,CASSLVVRTSGGPNNEQFF,TGCGCCAGCAGCTTGGTGGTCCGGACGTCGGGAGGGCCCAACAATGAGCAGTTCTTC
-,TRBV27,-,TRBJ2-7,CASSRVGAYEQYF,TGTGCCAGCAGTCGGGTAGGGGCCTACGAGCAGTACTTC
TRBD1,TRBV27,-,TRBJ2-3,CASSSWDRATDTQYF,TGTGCCAGCAGTTCCTGGGACAGGGCGACAGATACGCAGTATTTT
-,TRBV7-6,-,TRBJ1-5,CASSPQARGLQPQHF,TGTGCCAGCAGCCCCCAAGCTAGGGGTTTGCAGCCCCAGCATTTT
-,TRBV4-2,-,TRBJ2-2,CASSRQRQAVPGELFF,TGTGCCAGCAGCCGCCAGAGACAGGCAGTTCCCGGGGAGCTGTTTTTT
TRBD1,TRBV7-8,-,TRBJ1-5,CASSNGTGGYQPQHF,TGTGCCAGCAGCAACGGGACAGGGGGCTATCAGCCCCAGCATTTT
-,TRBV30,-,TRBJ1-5,CAWSGLTQPQHF,TGTGCCTGGAGTGGCCTAACTCAGCCCCAGCATTTT
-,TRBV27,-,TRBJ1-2,CASSLYGAGLEQHYGYTF,TGTGCCAGCAGTTTATATGGGGCAGGGTTGGAACAGCACTATGGCTACACCTTC